A selection of T cell receptor beta chains follows, all from one sample in a study of chemoradiotherapy in HPV16-positive cancers. The data were produced by immunoSEQ multiplex PCR, yet TCRdb's version contains in-frame clones alone and is incomplete. In the table there are roughly 3,300 clones, 90% to 95% of which are singletons. The sample was gathered from a patient who underwent chemoradiotherapy. The receptors shown here come from a human donor with HPV-associated anogenital cancer. Each CDR3 is given with its conserved first and last residue. The order of the fields is V gene, J gene, CDR3 length, CDR3 protein.

v_gene: TRBV19; j_gene: TRBJ1-5; len: 16; CDR3aa: CASIPGTGGSNQPQHF
v_gene: TRBV5-4; j_gene: TRBJ2-1; len: 14; CDR3aa: CASSLELAANEQFF
v_gene: TRBV19; j_gene: TRBJ1-2; len: 11; CDR3aa: CASSSKGASTF
v_gene: TRBV25-1; j_gene: TRBJ2-5; len: 13; CDR3aa: CASSRQGEETQYF
v_gene: TRBV4-1; j_gene: TRBJ2-7; len: 16; CDR3aa: CASSHPTGTGYDEQYF
v_gene: TRBV6-6; j_gene: TRBJ2-5; len: 13; CDR3aa: CASGGQGQETQYF
v_gene: TRBV11-3; j_gene: TRBJ1-2; len: 12; CDR3aa: CASSATGDGYTF
v_gene: TRBV7-8; j_gene: TRBJ1-3; len: 16; CDR3aa: CASSFGEQGVGNTIYF
v_gene: TRBV27; j_gene: TRBJ2-1; len: 12; CDR3aa: CASRDGYNEQFF
v_gene: TRBV5-1; j_gene: TRBJ2-5; len: 14; CDR3aa: CASSLNGQLETQYF
v_gene: TRBV19; j_gene: TRBJ1-6; len: 14; CDR3aa: CASGTETYNSPLHF
v_gene: TRBV7-6; j_gene: TRBJ1-1; len: 13; CDR3aa: CASSLGQGTEAFF
v_gene: TRBV19; j_gene: TRBJ1-6; len: 12; CDR3aa: CATGSYNSPLHF
v_gene: TRBV19; j_gene: TRBJ2-7; len: 15; CDR3aa: CASSESRTGRYEQYF
v_gene: TRBV7-9; j_gene: TRBJ2-7; len: 17; CDR3aa: CASSPSTPGLGSYEQYF
v_gene: TRBV13; j_gene: TRBJ2-2; len: 12; CDR3aa: CASGRGSGELFF
v_gene: TRBV2; j_gene: TRBJ1-4; len: 16; CDR3aa: CASSPGSDARGEKLFF
v_gene: TRBV19; j_gene: TRBJ2-4; len: 15; CDR3aa: CASSIGRLAKNIQYF
v_gene: TRBV14; j_gene: TRBJ2-7; len: 16; CDR3aa: CASSQGQGLLPREQYF
v_gene: TRBV12-5; j_gene: TRBJ1-1; len: 13; CDR3aa: CASATGGNTEAFF
v_gene: TRBV7-3; j_gene: TRBJ2-7; len: 15; CDR3aa: CASSLIPTGGLEQYF
v_gene: TRBV2; j_gene: TRBJ1-3; len: 12; CDR3aa: CASSELGNTIYF
v_gene: TRBV7-9; j_gene: TRBJ1-2; len: 14; CDR3aa: CASSFGADSYGYTF
v_gene: TRBV7-2; j_gene: TRBJ2-5; len: 18; CDR3aa: CASSLPTLGTGGWETQYF
v_gene: TRBV9; j_gene: TRBJ2-1; len: 14; CDR3aa: CASSVASKGGEQFF
v_gene: TRBV5-1; j_gene: TRBJ2-3; len: 16; CDR3aa: CASRPGANPSTDTQYF
v_gene: TRBV11-2; j_gene: TRBJ2-7; len: 13; CDR3aa: CASSLTDSYEQYF
v_gene: TRBV10-1; j_gene: TRBJ2-2; len: 12; CDR3aa: CASSLGTGELFF
v_gene: TRBV9; j_gene: TRBJ2-3; len: 11; CDR3aa: CASSVKDTQYF
v_gene: TRBV4-1; j_gene: TRBJ2-7; len: 16; CDR3aa: CASSQGADRVTYEQYF
v_gene: TRBV7-8; j_gene: TRBJ1-2; len: 16; CDR3aa: CASSLVGGAQLYGYTF
v_gene: TRBV5-1; j_gene: TRBJ2-3; len: 15; CDR3aa: CASSGAGANTDTQYF
v_gene: TRBV18; j_gene: TRBJ2-1; len: 16; CDR3aa: CASSPLGRGPNNEQFF
v_gene: TRBV6-5; j_gene: TRBJ1-3; len: 15; CDR3aa: CASSPDSGYGNTIYF
v_gene: TRBV19; j_gene: TRBJ2-7; len: 15; CDR3aa: CASSIGLAATYEQYF
v_gene: TRBV5-1; j_gene: TRBJ2-1; len: 13; CDR3aa: CASSPGLRNEQFF
v_gene: TRBV6-7; j_gene: TRBJ2-1; len: 15; CDR3aa: CASSYPTRGGNEQFF
v_gene: TRBV25-1; j_gene: TRBJ2-1; len: 18; CDR3aa: CASSKRPTGVVQSHEQFF
v_gene: TRBV25-1; j_gene: TRBJ1-2; len: 13; CDR3aa: CASSVGLNYGYTF
v_gene: TRBV5-4; j_gene: TRBJ2-7; len: 15; CDR3aa: CASSPLSGRADEQYF
v_gene: TRBV6-4; j_gene: TRBJ2-2; len: 16; CDR3aa: CASAAIPGADTGELFF
v_gene: TRBV6-5; j_gene: TRBJ1-2; len: 15; CDR3aa: CASAVTRPSNYGYTF
v_gene: TRBV30; j_gene: TRBJ2-6; len: 11; CDR3aa: CAGTGANVLTF
v_gene: TRBV28; j_gene: TRBJ2-7; len: 13; CDR3aa: CASSLVGGYEQYF
v_gene: TRBV6-4; j_gene: TRBJ2-2; len: 16; CDR3aa: CASSDSPYRFAGELFF
v_gene: TRBV4-1; j_gene: TRBJ1-2; len: 16; CDR3aa: CASSHPGAGGSDGYTF
v_gene: TRBV6-1; j_gene: TRBJ1-1; len: 14; CDR3aa: CASSQGGEGLKAFF
v_gene: TRBV6-6; j_gene: TRBJ1-3; len: 15; CDR3aa: CASSYATGGGNTIYF
v_gene: TRBV6-1; j_gene: TRBJ2-3; len: 14; CDR3aa: CASRKVQGGDTQYF
v_gene: TRBV5-6; j_gene: TRBJ1-2; len: 15; CDR3aa: CASSFGLTGDNGYTF
v_gene: TRBV7-8; j_gene: TRBJ1-5; len: 13; CDR3aa: CASSFGVAQPQHF
v_gene: TRBV5-1; j_gene: TRBJ2-7; len: 16; CDR3aa: CASSLGGGPAAYEQYF